A selection of T cell receptor beta chains follows, all from one sample in a study of T cells in Graves' hyperthyroidism and ophthalmopathy. TCRdb reprocessed the multiplex PCR reads with MiXCR, giving one entry per CDR3 protein. The table records 350,000 to 450,000 distinct CDR3 sequences, about 18% of them present only once. Input material: blood. These TCRs come from a woman aged 25-40 years with Graves' hyperthyroidism that later progressed to Graves' ophthalmopathy. Both conserved end residues are part of each CDR3.

TRBV5-1,TRBJ1-1,CASSLIGKTEAFF
TRBV12-3/TRBV12-4,TRBJ1-2,CASTGGQGNYGYTF
TRBV2,TRBJ1-1,CASSEAQLYTEAFF
TRBV11-2,TRBJ2-1,CASSAGTSGVNEQFF
TRBV5-1,TRBJ2-1,CASSLDGHLSYNEQFF
TRBV19,TRBJ1-1,CASSFRDRGMNTEAFF
TRBV29-1,TRBJ2-1,CSVEAARVEYNEQFF
TRBV12-3/TRBV12-4,TRBJ1-1,CASSSLVMNTEAFF
TRBV6-5,TRBJ2-2,CASSYSIGQNTGELFF
TRBV11-3,TRBJ2-1,CASTKRDLGNEQFF
TRBV10-3,TRBJ2-1,CAISHPPPGNEQFF
TRBV12-3/TRBV12-4,TRBJ2-1,CASSLDGPYNEQFF
TRBV20-1,TRBJ2-7,CSARDIGSVYEQYF
TRBV9,TRBJ2-2,CASSVSGIQNTGELFF
TRBV5-1,TRBJ2-1,CASSLGVDGIKFF